This T cell receptor beta chain is drawn from a study of T-cell memory formation after mild COVID-19. MiXCR, applied by TCRdb to the 5' RACE reads, yields one record per CDR3 protein. Among hundreds of thousands of distinct CDR3 sequences, roughly 26% were seen once, and the ten largest hold 7% to 9.5%. The receptor was isolated from an adult woman who had mild COVID-19 (a few samples of this study predate the infection). Cell type and time point are not known. The sample taken for sequencing was PBMCs or a T cell subset sorted from them (not recorded which).

The CDR3 DNA is TGCAGTGCTAGAGGACAGGGAGCGGTTGGCTACACCTTC. This gives the protein CSARGQGAVGYTF. The chain employs TRBV20-1 and TRBJ1-2; 7 bases fit TRBD1. CDR1 and CDR2 (germline): DFQATT, SNEGSKA (reference sequence). This CDR3 contains 13 residues. V was clipped by 1 base and J by 7 bases; unmatched bases: 6.